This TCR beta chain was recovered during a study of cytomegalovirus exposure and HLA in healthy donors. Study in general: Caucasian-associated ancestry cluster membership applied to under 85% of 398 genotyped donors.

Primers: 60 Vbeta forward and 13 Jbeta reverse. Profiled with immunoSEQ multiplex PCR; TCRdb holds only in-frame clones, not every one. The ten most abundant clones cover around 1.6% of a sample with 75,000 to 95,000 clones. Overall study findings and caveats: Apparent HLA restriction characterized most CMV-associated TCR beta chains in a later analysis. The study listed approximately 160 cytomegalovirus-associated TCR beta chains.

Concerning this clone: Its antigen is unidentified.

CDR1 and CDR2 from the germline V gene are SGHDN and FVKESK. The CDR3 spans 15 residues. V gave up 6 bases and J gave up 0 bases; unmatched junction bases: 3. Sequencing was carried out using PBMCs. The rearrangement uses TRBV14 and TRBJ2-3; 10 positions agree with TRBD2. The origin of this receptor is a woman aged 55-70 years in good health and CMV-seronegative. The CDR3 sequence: CASSQTSGSTDTQYF. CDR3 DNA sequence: TGTGCCAGCAGTCAGACTAGCGGGAGCACAGATACGCAGTATTTT. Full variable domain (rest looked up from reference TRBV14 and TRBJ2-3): EAGVTQFPSHSVIEKGQTVTLRCDPISGHDNLYWYRRVMGKEIKFLLHFVKESKQDESGMPNNRFLAERTGGTYSTLKVQPAELEDSGVYFCASSQTSGSTDTQYFGPGTRLTVL.